Below, 24 T cell receptor beta chains from the same sample are listed, as sequenced in a study of response to subunit inactivated influenza vaccine. Via MiXCR, TCRdb re-called the RT-PCR reads, giving one row per CDR3 protein. The sample consists of roughly 500,000 distinct CDR3 sequences, around 25% of them appearing once. The sample was also reused in another study, on T cells expressing NK-cell markers. From that paper: UMI-tagged 5'RACE template switching yielded the TCR beta cDNA.

The material was CD4+ T cells sorted from PBMCs, obtained 11 to 12 days after vaccination. These receptors were obtained from a man in his forties or fifties who received an inactivated influenza vaccine.

The genes are TRBV20-1 and TRBJ2-7, with 7 bases aligning to TRBD2. V lost 5 bases and J lost 3; bases outside the gene matches: 7. CDR1 is DFQATT and CDR2 is SNEGSKA in the germline V gene (reference sequence). The CDR3 has 13 amino acids. In nucleotides, the CDR3 is TGCAGTGCTCCGCGGGAGAGAAACTACGAGCAGTACTTC. Amino acid sequence: CSAPRERNYEQYF.

The gene calls are TRBV2 and TRBJ2-1; 9 nucleotides agree with TRBD2. The CDR3 totals 15 residues. Germline V CDR1 and CDR2: SNHLY, FYNNEI. The ends lost 6 bases at V and 3 bases at J; junction bases unmatched: 6. The CDR3 loop reads CASRKAGGGYNEQFF. CDR3 sequence (DNA): TGTGCCAGCAGAAAAGCGGGAGGAGGCTACAATGAGCAGTTCTTC. Together with reference TRBV2 and TRBJ2-1, the CDR3 gives the full variable domain: EPEVTQTPSHQVTQMGQEVILRCVPISNHLYFYWYRQILGQKVEFLVSFYNNEISEKSEIFDDQFSVERPDGSNFTLKIRSTKLEDSAMYFCASRKAGGGYNEQFFGPGTRLTVL.

This clonotype occurred a few times. The junction does not match germline at one end; this may be a read error. The chain has TRBV20-1 and TRBJ2-5, with 7 nucleotides matching TRBD2. The CDR3 totals 14 residues. The germline V gene has CDR1 DFQATT and CDR2 SNEGSKA (reference sequence). CDR3 in amino acids: CSAREAGLTPLPAF. Written as DNA, the CDR3 is TGCAGTGCTAGAGAGGCGGGACTAACGCCACTGCCTGCATTC.

The sample holds a few counts of this clonotype. Written as DNA, the CDR3 is TGTGCCAGCAGCTTAACGGGACAGGGGAACTATGGCTACACCTTC. Encoded protein: CASSLTGQGNYGYTF. The rearrangement joins TRBV7-2 to TRBJ1-2; the match to TRBD1 covers 10 bases. The CDR3 consists of 15 residues. Trimming removed 2 bases from V and 2 bases from J; junction bases left unmatched: 2. Looked up from germline, CDR1 is SGHTA and CDR2 is FQGNSA.

The CDR3 DNA sequence: TGTGCCATCAGCACCGGGACTCGGAGGGACAATGAGCAGTTCTTC. Translation: CAISTGTRRDNEQFF. This sequence joins TRBV10-3 and TRBJ2-1; maybe TRBD2 (6 bases). The CDR3 consists of 15 residues. V lost 6 bases and J 5 bases, leaving 17 bases between the germline ends. Germline CDR1 reads ENHRY; CDR2 reads SYGVKD.

The V and J genes are TRBV25-1 and TRBJ1-4; D not certain. The V end was cut by 3 bases, the J end by 7 bases, with 15 bases between. CDR1 is MGHDK and CDR2 is SYGVNS in the germline V gene. The CDR3 loop spans 15 amino acids. CDR3: CASSESTVLAEKLFF. The CDR3 DNA is TGTGCCAGCAGTGAGTCTACAGTCCTTGCTGAAAAACTGTTTTTT.

This clonotype was seen a handful of times. The V call is TRBV10-2, the J call TRBJ2-1; TRBD1 might be the D (6 bases). CDR3 size: 11 residues. The germline gives CDR1 WSHSY, CDR2 SAAADI. Trimming took off 6 bases at V and 9 bases at J, with 9 bases between the two ends. In DNA form, the CDR3 reads TGCGCCAGCAGCAGGGGTCTTGAGCAGTTCTTC. It translates to CASSRGLEQFF.

DNA for the CDR3: TGCGCCAGCAGCTTGGTGGCAGGGGGTCTCGATGGCTACACCTTC. It is translated as CASSLVAGGLDGYTF. The chain joins TRBV5-1 to TRBJ1-2, with 7 bases fitting TRBD1. CDR3 length equals 15 residues. V shed 0 bases, J shed 6 bases, and the junction held 8 bases outside the gene matches. Germline assignment: CDR1 SGHRS and CDR2 YFSETQ.

CDR3 bases: TGTGCCAGCAGTTACGGACATCGTTATGGCTACACCTTC. It yields the protein CASSYGHRYGYTF. The chain is built from TRBV6-2 or TRBV6-3 and TRBJ1-2; tentatively, D is TRBD1 (5 bases). The CDR3 covers 13 residues. The germline V and J ends were trimmed by 2 bases and 5 bases, with 9 bases remaining between them. Germline V lookup: CDR1 MNHEY, CDR2 SVGEGT.

The V call is TRBV5-1, the J call TRBJ1-6; 8 bases match TRBD1. The CDR3 has 17 residues. The V gene end was trimmed by 0 bases and the J gene end by 7 bases; junction bases not matched to a gene: 9. The germline V gene encodes CDR1 SGHRS and CDR2 YFSETQ. CDR3 coding DNA: TGCGCCAGCAGCTTGGTGGGGGCCGGACAGGGAAATTCACCCCTCCACTTT. Amino acid sequence: CASSLVGAGQGNSPLHF.

The chain combines TRBV3-1 with TRBJ1-4, with D maybe TRBD1 (5 bases). Trimming pared 1 base from V and 8 bases from J, leaving 14 bases between. Germline CDR1 LGHDT, CDR2 YNNKEL (reference sequence). The CDR3 spans 15 residues. The CDR3 sequence: CASSQVAGGKEKLFF. The DNA of the CDR3 is TGTGCCAGCAGCCAAGTTGCGGGGGGGAAAGAAAAACTGTTTTTT.

A single count supports this clonotype. The chain is built from TRBV3-1 and TRBJ2-1; D is undetermined. The CDR3 is made up of 16 amino acids. Looked up from germline, CDR1 is LGHDT and CDR2 is YNNKEL (reference sequence). V shed 0 bases and J shed 6 bases, with 15 bases lying between them. The CDR3 coding sequence is TGTGCCAGCAGCCAAGAGGTGGCATCCCAAACCAATGAGCAGTTCTTC. It encodes CASSQEVASQTNEQFF.

The chain uses TRBV9 and TRBJ2-3, with D unclear. The CDR3 contains 13 residues. The germline V and J ends were trimmed by 3 bases and 2 bases, with 7 bases remaining between them. Germline CDR1 and CDR2: SGDLS and YYNGEE. The CDR3 nucleotides read TGTGCCAGCAGCGCCGACGTCACAGATACGCAGTATTTT. It is translated as CASSADVTDTQYF.

The chain recombines TRBV19 with TRBJ1-5, with 7 bases lining up with TRBD1. V gave up 10 bases and J gave up 0 bases; unmatched junction bases: 6. This CDR3 has 14 residues. Germline V lookup: CDR1 LNHDA, CDR2 SQIVND (reference sequence). The CDR3 DNA sequence: TGTGCCACCTCAAGACAGGGTAGCAATCAGCCCCAGCATTTT. Its translation is CATSRQGSNQPQHF.

This clonotype has ten or more counts. CDR3 sequence: CASSLTEGATEAFF. The CDR3 bases are TGTGCCAGCAGTTTAACGGAGGGGGCGACGGAAGCTTTCTTT. This rearrangement joins TRBV12-3 or TRBV12-4 to TRBJ1-1, with 7 bases aligning to TRBD1. The trim removed 2 bases at V and 8 bases at J, leaving 8 bases unmatched. The CDR3 runs to 14 residues.

This clonotype was seen ten or more times. The V gene is TRBV28, the J gene TRBJ1-5; 9 positions agree with TRBD1. V was pared by 6 bases and J by 3 bases, with 6 bases of the junction left unmatched. Germline assignment: CDR1 MDHEN and CDR2 SYDVKM. This CDR3 is 15 amino acids long. The CDR3 nucleotides are TGTGCCAGCAGAGGGGGACAGGGTTACAATCAGCCCCAGCATTTT. Protein: CASRGGQGYNQPQHF.

This chain joins TRBV6-2 or TRBV6-3 and TRBJ2-1; 8 positions match TRBD1. There are 14 residues in the CDR3. Germline V gives CDR1 MNHEY, CDR2 SVGEGT. Unmatched junction bases numbered 8, after V lost 6 bases and J lost 7 bases. CDR3 amino acids: CASRSTGVVNEQFF. In DNA, the CDR3 is TGTGCCAGCAGGTCGACAGGGGTCGTTAATGAGCAGTTCTTC.

V gene TRBV6-5 combines with J gene TRBJ1-6, with TRBD1 as a possible D gene (5 bases). The V gene lost 2 bases and the J gene lost 9 bases, with 11 bases spanning the gap. The CDR3 has 14 amino acids. Germline V gives CDR1 MNHEY, CDR2 SVGAGI. The CDR3 nucleotides read TGTGCCAGCAGTTACACTGGGACCGGTTCACCCCTCCACTTT. It translates to CASSYTGTGSPLHF.

The V call is TRBV20-1, the J call TRBJ2-1; D is possibly TRBD1 (5 bases). Looked up from germline, CDR1 is DFQATT and CDR2 is SNEGSKA (reference sequence). The CDR3 has 14 residues. V was pared by 3 bases and J by 3 bases, with 12 bases between. The CDR3: CSASFAGHYNEQFF. The CDR3, as DNA: TGCAGTGCTAGTTTCGCAGGGCACTACAATGAGCAGTTCTTC.

This clonotype appeared a few times. The chain couples TRBV28 to TRBJ2-1; a possible D gene is TRBD2 (6 bases). CDR3 length: 14 amino acids. CDR1 is MDHEN and CDR2 is SYDVKM in the germline V gene. V was clipped by 4 bases and J by 7 bases, with 14 bases between them. In DNA, the CDR3 is TGTGCCAGCAGTTCATCAGGGAGGTGGAATGAGCAGTTCTTC. The encoded protein is CASSSSGRWNEQFF.

The rearrangement joins TRBV20-1 to TRBJ2-7, with TRBD2 matching over 8 bases. Germline V CDR1 and CDR2: DFQATT, SNEGSKA (reference sequence). The CDR3 has 13 amino acids. Trimming took 3 bases from V and 2 from J; bases not matched to a gene: 3. The CDR3 loop is CSASPGLAYEQYF. CDR3 DNA: TGCAGTGCTAGTCCGGGACTAGCCTACGAGCAGTACTTC.

There are many counts of this clonotype. The chain is built from TRBV4-2 and TRBJ2-4, with a tentative D call TRBD1 (6 bases). This CDR3 contains 18 residues. V was pared by 0 bases and J by 0 bases, with 15 bases between. The germline gives CDR1 LGHNA, CDR2 YNFKEQ. The CDR3 region is CASSQDFRTVAAKNIQYF. CDR3 DNA: TGTGCCAGCAGCCAAGACTTTCGGACAGTTGCAGCCAAAAACATTCAGTACTTC.

This clonotype was detected a few times. The chain employs TRBV27 and TRBJ2-7; 9 bases are a match to TRBD1. Trimming removed 5 bases from V and 11 bases from J; junction bases left unmatched: 7. Germline values: CDR1 MNHEY, CDR2 SMNVEV (reference sequence). This CDR3 is 12 amino acids long. CDR3 DNA: TGTGCCAGCAGTACCCCGGGACAGGGAAAGTACTTC. Its translation: CASSTPGQGKYF.

This clonotype was seen just once. The CDR3 spells CASTRQLGQGSYEQYF. CDR3 bases: TGTGCCAGCACACGCCAGCTCGGACAGGGATCCTACGAGCAGTACTTC. The rearrangement links TRBV28 to TRBJ2-7, with 8 positions matching TRBD1. CDR1 MDHEN and CDR2 SYDVKM come from the germline V gene. The CDR3 loop spans 16 amino acids. V dropped 7 bases and J dropped 1; count of bases not matched to a gene: 12.